The text below deals with one T cell receptor (beta chain). This entry is derived from a study of response to subunit inactivated influenza vaccine. The germline V and J ends were trimmed by 0 bases and 3 bases, with 4 bases remaining between them. In germline, CDR1 is SGHRS, CDR2 YFSETQ. The CDR3 contains 12 residues. MiXCR, applied by TCRdb to the RT-PCR reads, yields one record per CDR3 protein. The data show about 540,000 distinct CDR3 sequences, with roughly 23% seen just once and around 2.8% held by the top ten. Separately, the same data were catalogued under a study of T cells expressing NK-cell markers. That study adds: For TCR beta, cDNA was produced by 5'RACE template switching with UMIs. An anti-gamma-delta TCR antibody restricted sorting to alpha-beta TCR T cells in several experiments. CD8+ T cells in more than five donors included dominant NKG2C+ clonotypes at roughly 1.0-8%. Where four donors were concerned, these clonotypes also led the CD3+CD56-NKG2C+ fraction. HCMV specificity of expanded NKG2C+ T cell clones remained unclear.

This rearrangement joins TRBV5-1 to TRBJ2-7; D gene unclear. The sequences come from CD4+ T cells sorted from PBMCs, collected 11 to 12 days after vaccination. This receptor was identified in a man aged 45-65 years who received an inactivated influenza vaccine. This chain's CDR3 is CASSLDYYEQYF. The CDR3 bases are TGCGCCAGCAGCTTGGATTACTACGAGCAGTACTTC.